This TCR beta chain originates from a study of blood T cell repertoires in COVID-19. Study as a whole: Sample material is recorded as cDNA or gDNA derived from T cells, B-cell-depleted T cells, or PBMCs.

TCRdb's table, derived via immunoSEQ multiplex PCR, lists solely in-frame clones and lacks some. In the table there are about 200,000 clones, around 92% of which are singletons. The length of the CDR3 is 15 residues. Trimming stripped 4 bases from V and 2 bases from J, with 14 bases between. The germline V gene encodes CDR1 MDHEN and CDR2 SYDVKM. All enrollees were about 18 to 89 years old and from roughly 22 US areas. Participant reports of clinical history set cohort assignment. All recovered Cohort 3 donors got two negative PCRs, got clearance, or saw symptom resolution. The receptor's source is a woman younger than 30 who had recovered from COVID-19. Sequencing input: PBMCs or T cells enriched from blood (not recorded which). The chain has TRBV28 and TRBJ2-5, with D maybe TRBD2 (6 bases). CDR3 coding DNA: TGTGCCAGCAGTTCAACCGGGACTGTTCAAGAGACCCAGTACTTC. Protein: CASSSTGTVQETQYF. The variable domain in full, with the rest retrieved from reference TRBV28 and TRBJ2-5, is DVKVTQSSRYLVKRTGEKVFLECVQDMDHENMFWYRQDPGLGLRLIYFSYDVKMKEKGDIPEGYSVSREKKERFSLILESASTNQTSMYLCASSSTGTVQETQYFGPGTRLLVL.